A selection of T cell receptor beta chains follows, all from one sample in a study of blood T cell repertoires in COVID-19. Clones were read by immunoSEQ multiplex PCR, and TCRdb kept only the in-frame ones, dropping some. This repertoire shows about 98,000 clones, about 84% found once; its top ten account for around a tenth. The material sequenced was peripheral blood. These receptors all stem from a woman aged 80 or older with acute or convalescent COVID-19. The CDR3 runs from the conserved cysteine through the conserved F or W. A D gene is named only where the DNA matches it firmly. The size entry is marked missing in some rows and otherwise reads once, few, many or a size class.

abundance	v_gene	d_gene	j_gene	CDR3nt	CDR3aa
NA	TRBV5-6	TRBD1	TRBJ1-1	TGTGCCAGCAGCCTACGGTCCGGGACAGGGATTGAAGCTTTCTTT	CASSLRSGTGIEAFF
NA	TRBV11-2	TRBD2	TRBJ2-1	TGTGCCAGCAGCCCTTTAGCGGGGGGGCCGAGAGGGGGTGAGCAGTTCTTC	CASSPLAGGPRGGEQFF
NA	TRBV7-6	NA	TRBJ1-3	TGTGCCAGCAGCCCGGGGAAGTTCGGGGAAGACTCTGGAAACACCATATATTTT	CASSPGKFGEDSGNTIYF
NA	TRBV7-9	NA	TRBJ1-3	TGTGCCAGCAGCCTGGGGGGGACATCCGGAAACACCATATATTTT	CASSLGGTSGNTIYF
NA	TRBV28	NA	TRBJ2-3	TGTGCCAGCAGTAAGAGAGATACGCAGTATTTT	CASSKRDTQYF
NA	TRBV28	NA	TRBJ1-5	TGTGCCAGCAGTTTATCACAGGCCCAGCATTTT	CASSLSQAQHF
NA	TRBV6-2/TRBV6-3	NA	TRBJ1-1	TGTGCCAGCAGCCCCATTAGGGGTAGGACTGAAGCTTTCTTT	CASSPIRGRTEAFF
NA	TRBV5-1	TRBD1	TRBJ1-2	TGCGCCAGCAGCCTACAGGGGGGCTATGGCTACACCTTC	CASSLQGGYGYTF
NA	TRBV18	TRBD1	TRBJ2-3	TGTGCCAGCTCACCCCGGGACAGGGACACAGATACGCAGTATTTT	CASSPRDRDTDTQYF
few	TRBV6-2/TRBV6-3	TRBD1	TRBJ1-6	TGTGCCAGCAGTTACTCGACAGGGCTTAATTCACCCCTCCACTTT	CASSYSTGLNSPLHF
NA	TRBV6-5	TRBD1	TRBJ1-2	TGTGCCAGCAGTTACTCGGGACAGGGCTCCTATGGCTACACCTTC	CASSYSGQGSYGYTF
NA	TRBV6-4	NA	TRBJ1-1	TGTGCCAGCAGTGACGAGGGGGGGGCAGGGGAGATGAACACTGAAGCTTTCTTT	CASSDEGGAGEMNTEAFF
NA	TRBV27	TRBD1	TRBJ1-1	TGTGCCAGCAGTTCCGGGGACAGGGGGCCGGCTGAAGCTTTCTTT	CASSSGDRGPAEAFF
NA	TRBV25-1	NA	TRBJ2-2	TGTGCCAGCAGTAGGGAATTTGGAGGCACCGGGGAGCTGTTTTTT	CASSREFGGTGELFF
once	TRBV28	TRBD1	TRBJ1-2	TGTGCCAGCAGTTCCCCGGGACAGGGCTTAACTAACTATGGCTACACCTTC	CASSSPGQGLTNYGYTF
once	TRBV7-2	TRBD1	TRBJ2-6	TGTGCCAGCAGCTTTTCCGGGACAGAGGTTGGTGGGGCCAACGTCCTGACTTTC	CASSFSGTEVGGANVLTF
NA	TRBV10-3	TRBD1	TRBJ1-3	TGTGCCATCAGTGAACGCTACGGGGACAGCTCTGGAAACACCATATATTTT	CAISERYGDSSGNTIYF
few	TRBV28	NA	TRBJ1-2	TGTGCCAGCAGTTTAGAGCAGGGGAACTATGGCTACACCTTC	CASSLEQGNYGYTF
NA	TRBV2	NA	TRBJ1-1	TGTGCCAGCAGGACAGGACAGACTGAAGCTTTCTTT	CASRTGQTEAFF
NA	TRBV28	TRBD1	TRBJ2-3	TGTGCCAGCAGTTTGAACAGGGGTGGCACAGATACGCAGTATTTT	CASSLNRGGTDTQYF
NA	TRBV5-1	NA	TRBJ2-7	TGCGCCAGCAGCTTGGCAGGGAAAGGGGGGGTACCATACTACGAGCAGTACTTC	CASSLAGKGGVPYYEQYF
NA	TRBV19	TRBD1	TRBJ1-2	TGTGCCAGTAGTCCATGGACAGGGGAAGGCTACACCTTC	CASSPWTGEGYTF
NA	TRBV5-6	NA	TRBJ1-2	TGTGCCAGCAGCTTGGGGGCCGATGGCTACACCTTC	CASSLGADGYTF
NA	TRBV12-3/TRBV12-4	NA	TRBJ1-4	TGTGCCAGCAGCTCCCAAAACTATGAAAAACTGTTTTTT	CASSSQNYEKLFF
few	TRBV28	NA	TRBJ1-5	TGTGCCAGCTGCCTAGGTGCGGAACGGCCAAGATGGCCCCAGCATTTT	CASCLGAERPRWPQHF